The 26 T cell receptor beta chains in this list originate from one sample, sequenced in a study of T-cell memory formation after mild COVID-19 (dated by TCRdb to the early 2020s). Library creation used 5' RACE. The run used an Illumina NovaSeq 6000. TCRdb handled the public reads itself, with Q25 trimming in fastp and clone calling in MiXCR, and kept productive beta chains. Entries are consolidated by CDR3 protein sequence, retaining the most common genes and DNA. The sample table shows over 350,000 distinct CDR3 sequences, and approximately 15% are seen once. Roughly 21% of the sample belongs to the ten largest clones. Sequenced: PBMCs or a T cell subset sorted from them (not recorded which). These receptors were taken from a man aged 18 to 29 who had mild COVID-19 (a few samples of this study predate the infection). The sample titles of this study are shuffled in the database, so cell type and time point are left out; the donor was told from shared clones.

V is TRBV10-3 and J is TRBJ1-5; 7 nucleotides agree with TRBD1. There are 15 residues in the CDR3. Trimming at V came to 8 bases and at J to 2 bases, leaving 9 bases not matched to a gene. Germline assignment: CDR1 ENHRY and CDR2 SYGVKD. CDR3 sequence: CAIGDYRGGNQPQHF. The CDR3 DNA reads TGTGCCATCGGGGACTACAGGGGCGGCAATCAGCCCCAGCATTTT.

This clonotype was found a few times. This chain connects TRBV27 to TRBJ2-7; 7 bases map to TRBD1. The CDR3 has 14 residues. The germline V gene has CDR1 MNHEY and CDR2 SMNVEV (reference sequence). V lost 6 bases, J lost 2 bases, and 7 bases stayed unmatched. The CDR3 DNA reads TGTGCCAGCAGACCGGACAGGAACACCTACGAGCAGTACGTC. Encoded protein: CASRPDRNTYEQYV.

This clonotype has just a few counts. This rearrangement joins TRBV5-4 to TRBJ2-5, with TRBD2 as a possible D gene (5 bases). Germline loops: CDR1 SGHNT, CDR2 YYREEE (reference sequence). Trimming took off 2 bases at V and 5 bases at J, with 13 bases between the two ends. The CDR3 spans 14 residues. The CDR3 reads CASSLRTGQETQYF. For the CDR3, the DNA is TGTGCCAGCAGCTTAAGGACTGGCCAGGAGACCCAGTACTTC. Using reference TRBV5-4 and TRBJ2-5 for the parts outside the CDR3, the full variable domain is ETGVTQSPTHLIKTRGQQVTLRCSSQSGHNTVSWYQQALGQGPQFIFQYYREEENGRGNFPPRFSGLQFPNYSSELNVNALELDDSALYLCASSLRTGQETQYFGPGTRLLVL.

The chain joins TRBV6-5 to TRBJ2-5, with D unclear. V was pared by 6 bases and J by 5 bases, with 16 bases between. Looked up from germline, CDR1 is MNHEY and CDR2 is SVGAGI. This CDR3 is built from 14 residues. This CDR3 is CASSVTGPRETQYF. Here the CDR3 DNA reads TGTGCCAGCAGCGTCACTGGGCCCCGGGAGACCCAGTACTTC.

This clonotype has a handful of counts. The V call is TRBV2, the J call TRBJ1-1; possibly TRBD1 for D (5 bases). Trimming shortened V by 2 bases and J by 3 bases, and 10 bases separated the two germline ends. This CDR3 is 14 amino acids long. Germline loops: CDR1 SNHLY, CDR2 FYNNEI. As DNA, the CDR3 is TGTGCCAGCAGTGAACAGGGAGTACACACTGAAGCTTTCTTT. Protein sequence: CASSEQGVHTEAFF.

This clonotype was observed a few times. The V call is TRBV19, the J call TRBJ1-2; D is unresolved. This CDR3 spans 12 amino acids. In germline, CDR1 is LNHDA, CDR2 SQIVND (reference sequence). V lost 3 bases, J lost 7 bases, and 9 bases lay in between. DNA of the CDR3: TGTGCCAGTAGTATGGTGGGCGGTGGCTACACCTTC. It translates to CASSMVGGGYTF.

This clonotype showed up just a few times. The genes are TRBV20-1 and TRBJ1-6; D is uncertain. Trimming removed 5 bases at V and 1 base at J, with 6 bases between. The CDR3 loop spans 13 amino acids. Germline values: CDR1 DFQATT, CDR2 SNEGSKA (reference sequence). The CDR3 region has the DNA TGCAGTGCTCGGACGTCCTATAATTCACCCCTCCACTTT. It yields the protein CSARTSYNSPLHF.

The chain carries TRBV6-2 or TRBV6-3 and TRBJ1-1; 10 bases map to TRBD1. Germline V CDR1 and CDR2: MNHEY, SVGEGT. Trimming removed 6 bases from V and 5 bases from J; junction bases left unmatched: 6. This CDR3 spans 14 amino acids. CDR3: CASRFLDRGTEAFF. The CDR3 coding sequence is TGTGCCAGCAGATTCCTGGACAGGGGGACTGAAGCTTTCTTT.

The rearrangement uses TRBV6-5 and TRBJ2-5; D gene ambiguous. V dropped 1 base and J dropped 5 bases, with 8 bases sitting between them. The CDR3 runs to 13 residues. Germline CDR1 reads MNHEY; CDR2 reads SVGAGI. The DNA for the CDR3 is TGTGCCAGCAGTTACTGGGTTGGGGAGACCCAGTACTTC. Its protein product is CASSYWVGETQYF.

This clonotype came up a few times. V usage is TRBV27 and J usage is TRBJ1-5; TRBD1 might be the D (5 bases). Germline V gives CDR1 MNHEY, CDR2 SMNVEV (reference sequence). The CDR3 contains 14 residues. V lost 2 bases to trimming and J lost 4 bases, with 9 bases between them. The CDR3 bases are TGTGCCAGCAGTTTAGGGGCTAATAATCAGCCCCAGCATTTT. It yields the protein CASSLGANNQPQHF.

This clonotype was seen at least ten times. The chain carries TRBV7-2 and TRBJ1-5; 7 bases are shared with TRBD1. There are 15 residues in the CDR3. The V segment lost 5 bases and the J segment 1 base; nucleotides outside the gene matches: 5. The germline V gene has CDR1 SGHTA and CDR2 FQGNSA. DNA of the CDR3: TGTGCCAGCAGCGTACAGGGGAACAGCAATCAGCCCCAGCATTTT. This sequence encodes CASSVQGNSNQPQHF.

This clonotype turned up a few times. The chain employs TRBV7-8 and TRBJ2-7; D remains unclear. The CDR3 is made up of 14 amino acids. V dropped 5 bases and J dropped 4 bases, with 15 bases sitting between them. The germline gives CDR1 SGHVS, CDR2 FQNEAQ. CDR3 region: CASSQGVPSYEQYV. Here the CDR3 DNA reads TGTGCCAGCAGCCAAGGCGTCCCCTCTTACGAGCAGTACGTC.

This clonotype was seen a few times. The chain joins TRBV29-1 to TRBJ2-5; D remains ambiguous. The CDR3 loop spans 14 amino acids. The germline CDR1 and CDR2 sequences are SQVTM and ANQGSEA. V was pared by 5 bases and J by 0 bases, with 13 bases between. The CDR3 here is CSVFVKPYQETQYF. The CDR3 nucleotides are TGCAGCGTTTTTGTAAAACCGTACCAAGAGACCCAGTACTTC.

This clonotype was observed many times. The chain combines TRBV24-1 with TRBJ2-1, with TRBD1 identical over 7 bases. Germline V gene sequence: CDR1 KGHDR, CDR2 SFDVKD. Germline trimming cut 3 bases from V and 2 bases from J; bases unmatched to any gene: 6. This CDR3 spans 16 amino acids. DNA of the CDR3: TGTGCCACCAGTGATCATGCAGGGGGTGCCTACAATGAGCAGTTCTTC. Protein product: CATSDHAGGAYNEQFF.

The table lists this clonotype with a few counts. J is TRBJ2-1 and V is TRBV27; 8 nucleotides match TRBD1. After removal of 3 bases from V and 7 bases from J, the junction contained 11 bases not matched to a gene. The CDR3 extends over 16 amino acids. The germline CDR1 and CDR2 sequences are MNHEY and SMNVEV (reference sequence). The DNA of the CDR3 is TGTGCCAGCAGTTTCGGGGCAGGGGGCATAGGGAATGAGCAGTTCTTC. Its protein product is CASSFGAGGIGNEQFF.

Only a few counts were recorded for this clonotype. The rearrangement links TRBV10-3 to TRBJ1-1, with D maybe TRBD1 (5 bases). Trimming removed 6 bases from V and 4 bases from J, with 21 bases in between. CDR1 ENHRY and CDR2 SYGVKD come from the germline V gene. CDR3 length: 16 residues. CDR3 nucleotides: TGTGCCATCAGGCTACAGGTAGGAAGTGGTGGCACTGAAGCTTTCTTT. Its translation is CAIRLQVGSGGTEAFF.

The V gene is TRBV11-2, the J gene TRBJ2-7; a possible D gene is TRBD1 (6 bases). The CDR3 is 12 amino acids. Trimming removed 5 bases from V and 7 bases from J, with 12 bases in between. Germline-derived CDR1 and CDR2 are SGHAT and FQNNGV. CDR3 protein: CASSTQGLEQYV. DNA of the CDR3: TGTGCCAGCAGCACACAGGGTTTAGAGCAGTACGTC.

CDR3 coding DNA: TGTGCCAGCTCACCACAGGCAGGGGCGGGAGATACGCAGTATTTT. Its translation: CASSPQAGAGDTQYF. This chain links TRBV18 with TRBJ2-3; tentative D call: TRBD1 (6 bases). This CDR3 is built from 15 residues. With 1 base removed from V and 5 bases from J, the gap between germline ends came to 13 bases. Germline values: CDR1 KGHSH, CDR2 LQKENI.

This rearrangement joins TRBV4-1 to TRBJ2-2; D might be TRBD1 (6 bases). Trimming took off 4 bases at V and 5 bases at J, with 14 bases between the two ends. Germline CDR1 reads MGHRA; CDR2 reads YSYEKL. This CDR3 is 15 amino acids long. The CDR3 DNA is TGCGCCAGCAGCCGAGTCGGGACACTTACCGGGGAGCTGTTTTTT. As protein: CASSRVGTLTGELFF.

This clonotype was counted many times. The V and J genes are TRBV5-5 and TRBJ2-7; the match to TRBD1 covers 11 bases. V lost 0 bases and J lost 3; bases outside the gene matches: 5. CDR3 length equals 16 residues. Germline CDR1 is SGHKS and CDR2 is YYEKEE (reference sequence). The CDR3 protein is CASSLDAGTGGYEQYF. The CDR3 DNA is TGTGCCAGCAGCTTGGATGCCGGGACAGGGGGCTACGAGCAGTACTTC.

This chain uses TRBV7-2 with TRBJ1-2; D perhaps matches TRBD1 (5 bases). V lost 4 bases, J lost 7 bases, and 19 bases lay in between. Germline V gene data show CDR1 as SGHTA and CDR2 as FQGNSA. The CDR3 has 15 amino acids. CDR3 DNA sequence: TGTGCCAGCAGCTCCGGGACTATTAAACTAGCTGGCTACACCTTC. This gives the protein CASSSGTIKLAGYTF. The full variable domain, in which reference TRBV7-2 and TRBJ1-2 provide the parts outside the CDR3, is GAGVSQSPSNKVTEKGKDVELRCDPISGHTALYWYRQSLGQGLEFLIYFQGNSAPDKSGLPSDRFSAERTGGSVSTLTIQRTQQEDSAVYLCASSSGTIKLAGYTFGSGTRLTVV.

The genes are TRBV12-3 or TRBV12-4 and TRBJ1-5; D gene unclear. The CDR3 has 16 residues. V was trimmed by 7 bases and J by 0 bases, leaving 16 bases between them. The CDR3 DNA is TGTGCCAGCAAAGATCGTAGAGATTATAGCAATCAGCCCCAGCATTTT. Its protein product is CASKDRRDYSNQPQHF.

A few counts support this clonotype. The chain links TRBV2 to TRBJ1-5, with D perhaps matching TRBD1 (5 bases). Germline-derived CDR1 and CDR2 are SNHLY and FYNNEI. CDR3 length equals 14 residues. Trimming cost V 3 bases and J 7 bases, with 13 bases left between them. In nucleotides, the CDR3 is TGTGCCAGCAGTGAGTCGGGTGGGGGACAGCCCCAGCATTTT. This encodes CASSESGGGQPQHF. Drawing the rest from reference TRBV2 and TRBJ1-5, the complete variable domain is EPEVTQTPSHQVTQMGQEVILRCVPISNHLYFYWYRQILGQKVEFLVSFYNNEISEKSEIFDDQFSVERPDGSNFTLKIRSTKLEDSAMYFCASSESGGGQPQHFGDGTRLSIL.

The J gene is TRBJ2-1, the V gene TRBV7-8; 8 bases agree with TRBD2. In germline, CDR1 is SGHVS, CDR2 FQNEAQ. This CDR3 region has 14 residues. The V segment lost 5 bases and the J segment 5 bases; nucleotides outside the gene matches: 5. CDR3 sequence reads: CASSKLAVNNEQFF. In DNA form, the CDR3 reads TGTGCCAGCAGCAAACTAGCGGTTAACAATGAGCAGTTCTTC.

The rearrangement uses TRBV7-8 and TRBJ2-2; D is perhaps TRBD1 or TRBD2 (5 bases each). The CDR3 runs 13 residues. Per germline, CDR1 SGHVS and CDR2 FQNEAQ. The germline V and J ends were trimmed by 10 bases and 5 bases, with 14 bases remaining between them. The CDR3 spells CATKRGATGELFF. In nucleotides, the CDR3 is TGTGCCACGAAGAGGGGCGCGACCGGGGAGCTGTTTTTT.

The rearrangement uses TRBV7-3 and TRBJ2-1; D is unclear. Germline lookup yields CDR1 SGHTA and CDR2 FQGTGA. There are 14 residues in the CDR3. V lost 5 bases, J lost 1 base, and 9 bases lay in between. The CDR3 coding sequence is TGTGCCAGCAGCCTGACACCTTCCTACAATGAGCAGTTCTTC. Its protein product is CASSLTPSYNEQFF.